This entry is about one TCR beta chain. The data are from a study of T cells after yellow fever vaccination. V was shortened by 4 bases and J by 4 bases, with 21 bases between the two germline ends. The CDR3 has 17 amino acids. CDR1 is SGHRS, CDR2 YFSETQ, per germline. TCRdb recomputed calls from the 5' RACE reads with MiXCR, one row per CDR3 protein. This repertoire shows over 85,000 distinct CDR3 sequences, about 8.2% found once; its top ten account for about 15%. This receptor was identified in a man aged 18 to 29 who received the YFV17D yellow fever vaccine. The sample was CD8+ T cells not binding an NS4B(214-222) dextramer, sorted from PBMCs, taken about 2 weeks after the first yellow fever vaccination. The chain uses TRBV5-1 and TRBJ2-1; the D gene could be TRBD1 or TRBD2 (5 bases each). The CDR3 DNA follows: TGCGCCAGCAGCCGGGACGGCCCCACAGAGACTTACAATGAGCAGTTCTTC. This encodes CASSRDGPTETYNEQFF. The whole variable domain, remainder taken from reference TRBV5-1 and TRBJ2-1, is KAGVTQTPRYLIKTRGQQVTLSCSPISGHRSVSWYQQTPGQGLQFLFEYFSETQRNKGNFPGRFSGRQFSNSRSEMNVSTLELGDSALYLCASSRDGPTETYNEQFFGPGTRLTVL.